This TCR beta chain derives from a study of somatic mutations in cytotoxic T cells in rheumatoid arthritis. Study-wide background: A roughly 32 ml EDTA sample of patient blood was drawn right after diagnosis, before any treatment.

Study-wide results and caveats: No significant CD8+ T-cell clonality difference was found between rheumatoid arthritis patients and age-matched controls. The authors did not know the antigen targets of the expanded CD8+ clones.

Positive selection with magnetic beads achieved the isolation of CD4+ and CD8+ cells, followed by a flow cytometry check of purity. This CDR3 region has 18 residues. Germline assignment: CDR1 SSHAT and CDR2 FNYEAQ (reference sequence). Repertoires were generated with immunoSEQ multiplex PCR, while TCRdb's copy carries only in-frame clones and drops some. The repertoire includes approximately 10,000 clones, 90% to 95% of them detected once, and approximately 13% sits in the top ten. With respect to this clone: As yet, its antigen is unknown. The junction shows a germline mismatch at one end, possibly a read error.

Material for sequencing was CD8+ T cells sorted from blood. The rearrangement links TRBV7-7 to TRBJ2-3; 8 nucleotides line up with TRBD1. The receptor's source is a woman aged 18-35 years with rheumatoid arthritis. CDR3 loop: CASSLAMDRAGDTDTQYF. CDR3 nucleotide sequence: TGTGCTAGCAGCTTAGCAATGGACAGGGCCGGAGACACAGATACGCAGTATTTT.